What follows are 32 T cell receptor beta chains derived from one specimen sequenced in a study of T cells in Graves' hyperthyroidism and ophthalmopathy. Researchers took RNA transcripts and amplified the TCR beta CDR3 regions from them. The HTBI set primed first-round TCR CDR3 RT-PCR. In TCRdb, the multiplex PCR reads were re-called with MiXCR into one record per CDR3 protein. The data hold 350,000 or so distinct CDR3 sequences, with 21% observed a single time. Sequencing was carried out using blood. The receptors derive from a woman between 50 and 59 years old with Graves' hyperthyroidism.

V usage is TRBV28 and J usage is TRBJ2-7, with 13 bases matching TRBD2. The CDR3 has 16 residues. Trimming cost V 6 bases and J 0 bases; bases outside gene matches: 5. The germline V gene has CDR1 MDHEN and CDR2 SYDVKM. This chain's CDR3 is CASSPGTSGASYEQYF. The DNA for the CDR3 is TGTGCCAGCAGCCCTGGGACTAGCGGGGCCTCCTACGAGCAGTACTTC.

V is TRBV6-2 or TRBV6-3 and J is TRBJ1-1; D might be TRBD1 (5 bases). V was cut by 8 bases and J by 2 bases, with 6 bases left in between. The CDR3 has 11 residues. The germline V gene encodes CDR1 MNHEY and CDR2 SVGEGT. This CDR3 reads CASGTNTEAFF. CDR3 nucleotide sequence: TGTGCCAGCGGGACCAACACTGAAGCTTTCTTT.

This clonotype was seen repeatedly, ten times or more. The V and J genes are TRBV5-1 and TRBJ2-1; 7 bases are a match to TRBD1. Germline CDR1 SGHRS, CDR2 YFSETQ. CDR3 length: 19 amino acids. V lost 4 bases to trimming and J lost 6 bases; unmatched junction nucleotides: 22. The CDR3: CASSDLRRRTGQIGNEQFF. Written as DNA, the CDR3 is TGCGCCAGCAGCGACCTACGGAGGAGGACAGGCCAAATCGGCAATGAGCAGTTCTTC.

The V and J genes are TRBV18 and TRBJ1-2; 9 bases are a match to TRBD1. The length of the CDR3 is 16 residues. Germline V gene data show CDR1 as KGHSH and CDR2 as LQKENI. The ends lost 5 bases at V and 4 bases at J; junction bases unmatched: 11. CDR3 DNA sequence: TGTGCCAGCTCAGTCCGGGACAGGGTTGAGTTCTATGGCTACACCTTC. Translating gives CASSVRDRVEFYGYTF. Based on the CDR3 plus reference TRBV18 and TRBJ1-2, the full variable domain is NAGVMQNPRHLVRRRGQEARLRCSPMKGHSHVYWYRQLPEEGLKFMVYLQKENIIDESGMPKERFSAEFPKEGPSILRIQQVVRGDSAAYFCASSVRDRVEFYGYTFGSGTRLTVV.

The rearrangement uses TRBV24-1 and TRBJ2-1; TRBD2 is a possible D gene (5 bases). Trimming removed 2 bases at V and 0 bases at J, with 25 bases between. CDR3 size: 21 residues. Germline values: CDR1 KGHDR, CDR2 SFDVKD. CDR3: CATSDSYPEFTRVGSYNEQFF. DNA for the CDR3: TGTGCCACCAGTGATTCTTACCCGGAATTTACTAGAGTCGGCTCCTACAATGAGCAGTTCTTC.

This clonotype was picked up many times. The chain carries TRBV7-2 and TRBJ2-3, with TRBD2 identical over 7 bases. The CDR3 has 15 residues. The germline gives CDR1 SGHTA, CDR2 FQGNSA. With 7 bases clipped from V and 1 base from J, the junction kept 8 bases outside the gene matches. CDR3 in amino acids: CASTQSGLGTDTQYF. In DNA form, the CDR3 reads TGTGCCAGCACCCAGTCAGGACTAGGCACAGATACGCAGTATTTT.

This chain joins TRBV27 and TRBJ2-7; TRBD1 is a possible D gene (6 bases). The V gene lost 0 bases and the J gene lost 2 bases, with 11 bases spanning the gap. Germline-derived CDR1 and CDR2 are MNHEY and SMNVEV (reference sequence). This CDR3 spans 15 amino acids. The CDR3 sequence is CASSLSRDNTYEQYF. The CDR3 coding sequence is TGTGCCAGCAGTTTATCGAGGGACAACACCTACGAGCAGTACTTC.

This clonotype was seen at least ten times. This chain links TRBV7-6 with TRBJ2-7, with TRBD2 matching 10 bases. The germline V gene has CDR1 SGHVS and CDR2 FNYEAQ. CDR3 length: 14 amino acids. V was pared by 4 bases and J by 3 bases, with 3 bases of the junction left unmatched. The CDR3 sequence is CASSSLAGSYEQYF. CDR3 nucleotide sequence: TGTGCCAGCAGCTCACTAGCGGGAAGCTACGAGCAGTACTTC.

J is TRBJ2-5 and V is TRBV6-1; D gene unclear. The CDR3 sequence is 11 residues long. Germline V gene sequence: CDR1 MNHNS, CDR2 SASEGT. The V gene lost 6 bases and the J gene lost 5 bases, with 7 bases spanning the gap. The CDR3 DNA reads as TGTGCCAGCAGACAAGCGGAGACCCAGTACTTC. It yields the protein CASRQAETQYF.

The chain employs TRBV27 and TRBJ1-5, with 11 bases lining up with TRBD1. Germline CDR1 reads MNHEY; CDR2 reads SMNVEV (reference sequence). The CDR3 has 16 residues. V shed 4 bases, J shed 7 bases, and the junction held 9 bases outside the gene matches. CDR3 bases: TGTGCCAGCAGTTCCCGGACAGGGGGCTCGGGACAGCCCCAGCATTTT. Its translation: CASSSRTGGSGQPQHF.

This clonotype has ten or more counts. The chain joins TRBV7-9 to TRBJ2-1, with D perhaps given as TRBD1 or TRBD2 (5 bases each). Trimming took off 5 bases at V and 8 bases at J, with 10 bases between the two ends. Germline assignment: CDR1 SEHNR and CDR2 FQNEAQ (reference sequence). The CDR3 has 12 amino acids. The CDR3: CASSQSGHEQFF. The CDR3 DNA sequence: TGTGCCAGCAGCCAGTCGGGGCATGAGCAGTTCTTC. The full variable domain, completed using reference TRBV7-9 and TRBJ2-1, is DTGVSQNPRHKITKRGQNVTFRCDPISEHNRLYWYRQTLGQGPEFLTYFQNEAQLEKSRLLSDRFSAERPKGSFSTLEIQRTEQGDSAMYLCASSQSGHEQFFGPGTRLTVL.

V gene TRBV5-4 combines with J gene TRBJ1-2; D might be TRBD1 (5 bases). Germline V gene sequence: CDR1 SGHNT, CDR2 YYREEE (reference sequence). V was cut by 5 bases and J by 3 bases, with 17 bases left in between. The CDR3 runs to 15 residues. CDR3 amino acids: CASSPGHLGDYGYTF. CDR3 nucleotide sequence: TGTGCCAGCAGTCCGGGTCATCTAGGGGACTATGGCTACACCTTC. Together with reference TRBV5-4 and TRBJ1-2, the CDR3 gives the full variable domain: ETGVTQSPTHLIKTRGQQVTLRCSSQSGHNTVSWYQQALGQGPQFIFQYYREEENGRGNFPPRFSGLQFPNYSSELNVNALELDDSALYLCASSPGHLGDYGYTFGSGTRLTVV.

At least ten counts were recorded for this clonotype. The chain combines TRBV28 with TRBJ2-4, with 7 bases that match TRBD1. V trimming: 4 bases; J trimming: 1 base; junction bases outside the gene matches: 1. Per the germline V gene, CDR1 is MDHEN and CDR2 is SYDVKM. The CDR3 extends over 14 amino acids. CDR3 nucleotide sequence: TGTGCCAGCAGTTCGACAGGGGCCAAAAACATTCAGTACTTC. This translates into CASSSTGAKNIQYF.

This clonotype was seen ten or more times. This chain connects TRBV30 to TRBJ2-5; 12 nucleotides line up with TRBD2. Per the germline V gene, CDR1 is GTSNPN and CDR2 is SVGIG (reference sequence). Trimming took 2 bases from V and 4 from J; bases not matched to a gene: 2. The CDR3 runs to 14 residues. The CDR3 here is CAWSPLAGGETQYF. CDR3 nucleotide sequence: TGTGCCTGGAGTCCACTAGCGGGAGGAGAGACCCAGTACTTC.

This clonotype was seen a handful of times. The chain couples TRBV15 to TRBJ2-7; unclear D gene. CDR1 LNHNV and CDR2 YYDKDF come from the germline V gene (reference sequence). The CDR3 totals 12 residues. Trimming cost V 0 bases and J 4 bases, with 4 bases left between them. CDR3 amino acids: CATSRDLYEQYF. As DNA, the CDR3 is TGTGCCACCAGCAGAGATCTATACGAGCAGTACTTC.

This clonotype was picked up many times. The chain uses TRBV28 and TRBJ2-5; TRBD1 matches 8 bases. Germline CDR1 reads MDHEN; CDR2 reads SYDVKM. Losses at the gene ends were 5 bases for V and 5 bases for J; bases not matched to a gene: 7. The CDR3 is 14 amino acids. Here the CDR3 DNA reads TGTGCCAGCAGTCCCTCAGGGGGCGAGGAGACCCAGTACTTC. It is translated as CASSPSGGEETQYF.

The gene calls are TRBV11-3 and TRBJ2-2; D unclear. Trimming removed 5 bases at V and 7 bases at J, with 8 bases between. The CDR3 runs 12 residues. Germline values: CDR1 SGHNT, CDR2 YENEEA. The CDR3 DNA sequence: TGTGCCAGCAGCCAGATCAACGGGGAGCTGTTTTTT. Translated: CASSQINGELFF.

The chain uses TRBV28 and TRBJ1-2; D call uncertain. The CDR3 has 13 residues. V gave up 5 bases and J gave up 11 bases, with 18 bases separating them. Germline CDR1 is MDHEN and CDR2 is SYDVKM. The CDR3: CASSPHFGLPYTF. The CDR3 DNA is TGTGCCAGCAGTCCCCACTTCGGGTTACCTTACACCTTC.

The sample holds many counts of this clonotype. This chain uses TRBV28 with TRBJ2-7; 8 bases align to TRBD2. This CDR3 contains 14 residues. The V and J ends lost 6 bases and 0 bases, in that order; junction bases with no gene match: 4. The germline V gene has CDR1 MDHEN and CDR2 SYDVKM. CDR3 sequence: CASRPRGGSYEQYF. CDR3 sequence (DNA): TGTGCCAGCAGGCCCCGGGGGGGCTCCTACGAGCAGTACTTC.

This clonotype has a handful of counts. The CDR3 DNA follows: TGTGCCAGCAGCGGGACGGGGGGAATATATAATTCACCCCTCCACTTT. This gives the protein CASSGTGGIYNSPLHF. V usage is TRBV5-6 and J usage is TRBJ1-6; possible D gene TRBD1, 5 bases. V gave up 4 bases and J gave up 4 bases, with 15 bases separating them. Germline V CDR1 and CDR2: SGHDT, YYEEEE. The CDR3 is 16 residues long.

V gene TRBV6-2 or TRBV6-3 combines with J gene TRBJ2-7, with 8 bases matching TRBD2. The V gene end was trimmed by 4 bases and the J gene end by 4 bases; junction bases not matched to a gene: 18. The CDR3 spans 18 residues. Germline CDR1 is MNHEY and CDR2 is SVGEGT. The CDR3: CASSFGTRASKGGYEQYF. For the CDR3, the DNA is TGTGCCAGCAGTTTCGGGACTAGGGCGTCGAAGGGAGGGTACGAGCAGTACTTC.

V is TRBV4-2 and J is TRBJ2-1, with TRBD2 matching over 16 bases. Trimming removed 0 bases from V and 0 bases from J; junction bases left unmatched: 5. The CDR3 totals 20 residues. Looked up from germline, CDR1 is LGHNA and CDR2 is YNFKEQ. The CDR3 sequence: CASSQEPGLAGGSSYNEQFF. As DNA, the CDR3 is TGTGCCAGCAGCCAAGAGCCGGGACTAGCGGGGGGGAGCTCCTACAATGAGCAGTTCTTC.

This clonotype was counted only a few times. This rearrangement joins TRBV20-1 to TRBJ2-1; 7 positions match TRBD2. V lost 5 bases and J lost 2; bases outside the gene matches: 9. Germline CDR1 reads DFQATT; CDR2 reads SNEGSKA (reference sequence). The CDR3 is 15 residues long. This CDR3 reads CSAQGIGLAYNEQFF. In DNA form, the CDR3 reads TGCAGTGCTCAGGGTATTGGACTAGCCTACAATGAGCAGTTCTTC.

In its sample, this clonotype was seen a few times. This rearrangement joins TRBV4-1 to TRBJ1-6, with D tentatively TRBD1 (5 bases). This CDR3 spans 17 amino acids. V shed 3 bases and J shed 9 bases, with 21 bases lying between them. Germline values: CDR1 MGHRA, CDR2 YSYEKL. The CDR3 is CASSQGGGRKIGSPLHF. DNA of the CDR3: TGCGCCAGCAGCCAGGGGGGGGGACGAAAAATTGGTTCACCCCTCCACTTT.

This clonotype was counted ten times or more. The chain joins TRBV30 to TRBJ1-4, with TRBD1 as a possible D gene (5 bases). V lost 4 bases, J lost 9 bases, and 15 bases lay in between. This CDR3 has 13 amino acids. Germline CDR1 and CDR2: GTSNPN and SVGIG (reference sequence). CDR3 amino acids: CAWNIRASQKLFF. As DNA, the CDR3 is TGTGCCTGGAACATCAGGGCCTCCCAAAAACTGTTTTTT.

This clonotype was detected a few times. The V call is TRBV2, the J call TRBJ2-1; 14 bases are a match to TRBD2. The V and J ends lost 6 bases and 10 bases, in that order; junction bases with no gene match: 8. CDR1 SNHLY and CDR2 FYNNEI come from the germline V gene. The CDR3 consists of 15 residues. CDR3 DNA: TGTGCCAGCAGAGCCACGGGACTAGCGGGAGAAGAGCAGTTCTTC. Translation gives CASRATGLAGEEQFF.

Ten or more counts support this clonotype. The genes are TRBV30 and TRBJ1-1; the D gene is possibly TRBD1 (5 bases). The CDR3 extends over 15 amino acids. CDR1 is GTSNPN, CDR2 SVGIG, per germline (reference sequence). The V and J ends lost 7 bases and 0 bases respectively, with 18 bases between them. This CDR3 is CAFKGRRNMNTEAFF. In DNA, the CDR3 is TGTGCCTTTAAGGGGCGCAGAAACATGAACACTGAAGCTTTCTTT. Complete variable domain (other parts from reference TRBV30 and TRBJ1-1): SQTIHQWPATLVQPVGSPLSLECTVEGTSNPNLYWYRQAAGRGLQLLFYSVGIGQISSEVPQNLSASRPQDRQFILSSKKLLLSDSGFYLCAFKGRRNMNTEAFFGQGTRLTVV.

This clonotype was recorded at least ten times. The V call is TRBV28, the J call TRBJ2-2; D not certain. The ends were cut back, 5 bases at V and 3 bases at J, with 13 bases in the middle. The CDR3 is 15 amino acids. Per the germline V gene, CDR1 is MDHEN and CDR2 is SYDVKM. In DNA form, the CDR3 reads TGTGCCAGCAGTCGAAAGACACTTTACACCGGGGAGCTGTTTTTT. Translation: CASSRKTLYTGELFF. Supplemented by reference TRBV28 and TRBJ2-2, the full variable domain reads DVKVTQSSRYLVKRTGEKVFLECVQDMDHENMFWYRQDPGLGLRLIYFSYDVKMKEKGDIPEGYSVSREKKERFSLILESASTNQTSMYLCASSRKTLYTGELFFGEGSRLTVL.

The rearrangement joins TRBV28 to TRBJ1-6, with TRBD1 matching 9 bases. Germline V gene sequence: CDR1 MDHEN, CDR2 SYDVKM. This CDR3 contains 16 residues. Unmatched junction bases numbered 7, after V lost 6 bases and J lost 4 bases. The CDR3 loop is CASSVDGTGYNSPLHF. CDR3 DNA sequence: TGTGCCAGCAGCGTTGACGGGACAGGGTATAATTCACCCCTCCACTTT.

This clonotype was detected ten times or more. The chain is built from TRBV6-1 and TRBJ1-1; 7 bases fit TRBD1. The CDR3 consists of 14 residues. Germline V gene data show CDR1 as MNHNS and CDR2 as SASEGT. The V and J ends lost 6 bases and 0 bases, in that order; junction bases with no gene match: 4. The DNA of the CDR3 is TGTGCCAGCAGACGACAGGGACTGAACACTGAAGCTTTCTTT. Its protein is CASRRQGLNTEAFF.

This clonotype has ten or more counts. V gene TRBV18 combines with J gene TRBJ1-1; D gene uncertain. V dropped 3 bases and J dropped 1 base, with 6 bases sitting between them. The CDR3 length is 13 residues. Germline loops: CDR1 KGHSH, CDR2 LQKENI. The CDR3: CASSPFGNTEAFF. The CDR3 region has the DNA TGTGCCAGCTCACCGTTCGGGAACACTGAAGCTTTCTTT.

In this sample, this clonotype turned up many times. The J gene is TRBJ2-5, the V gene TRBV7-9; the match to TRBD1 covers 8 bases. The germline gives CDR1 SEHNR, CDR2 FQNEAQ (reference sequence). Germline trimming cut 0 bases from V and 3 bases from J; bases unmatched to any gene: 3. The length of the CDR3 is 15 residues. The CDR3 DNA is TGTGCCAGCAGCTTAGCAGGGACAGGAAAAGAGACCCAGTACTTC. Residues: CASSLAGTGKETQYF. Full variable domain (missing parts from reference TRBV7-9 and TRBJ2-5): DTGVSQNPRHKITKRGQNVTFRCDPISEHNRLYWYRQTLGQGPEFLTYFQNEAQLEKSRLLSDRFSAERPKGSFSTLEIQRTEQGDSAMYLCASSLAGTGKETQYFGPGTRLLVL.